These 31 T cell receptor beta chains came from one sample sequenced in a study of identical twins. Each CDR3 protein is one row after TCRdb ran MiXCR on the 5' RACE reads. This sample has about 720,000 distinct CDR3 sequences; over 15% occur once, and the top ten carry about 12%. The same specimen was also included in a second study, on T cells expressing NK-cell markers.

The material sequenced was PBMCs. These receptors originate from a woman between 18 and 29 years old in good health.

This clonotype was found many times. The CDR3, as DNA: TGTGCCAGCAGCACAATCACAGTGGAGACCCAGTACTTC. This sequence encodes CASSTITVETQYF. The chain has TRBV5-5 and TRBJ2-5; D call uncertain. Germline CDR1 SGHKS, CDR2 YYEKEE (reference sequence). V lost 4 bases and J lost 5, with 12 bases in between. This CDR3 has 13 residues. Full variable domain (remainder filled in from reference TRBV5-5 and TRBJ2-5): DAGVTQSPTHLIKTRGQQVTLRCSPISGHKSVSWYQQVLGQGPQFIFQYYEKEERGRGNFPDRFSARQFPNYSSELNVNALLLGDSALYLCASSTITVETQYFGPGTRLLVL.

The chain has TRBV7-9 and TRBJ2-3, with D hard to call. The CDR3 runs to 13 residues. The germline V and J ends were trimmed by 5 bases and 5 bases, with 11 bases remaining between them. Germline V gene lookup returns CDR1 SEHNR and CDR2 FQNEAQ (reference sequence). CDR3 nucleotide sequence: TGTGCCAGCAGCCCCCCCGACCTAGATACGCAGTATTTT. Its protein product is CASSPPDLDTQYF.

A few counts support this clonotype. The chain links TRBV20-1 to TRBJ2-3; 11 bases match TRBD2. The CDR3 extends over 15 amino acids. The germline V gene encodes CDR1 DFQATT and CDR2 SNEGSKA (reference sequence). J gave up 6 bases and V 3 bases, and 8 bases lay outside the gene matches. The CDR3 loop is CSARGLAVERDTQYF. The CDR3 coding sequence is TGCAGTGCTAGGGGACTAGCGGTCGAACGGGATACGCAGTATTTT.

The rearrangement links TRBV4-1 to TRBJ2-5; D unresolved. Germline CDR1 reads MGHRA; CDR2 reads YSYEKL. The length of the CDR3 is 14 residues. Between the trimmed V and J ends, which lost 0 bases and 7 bases, there was a span of 12 bases. The CDR3, as DNA: TGCGCCAGCAGCCAAGATCGGCGCGAGGCGACCCAGTACTTC. Amino acid sequence: CASSQDRREATQYF.

This clonotype was seen a few times. CDR3 in amino acids: CASSPHAPSEQYF. The CDR3 DNA follows: TGTGCCAGCTCACCACACGCGCCTAGCGAGCAGTACTTC. This sequence joins TRBV18 and TRBJ2-7; D remains unclear. Trimming stripped 1 base from V and 6 bases from J, with 10 bases between. The CDR3 is 13 residues long. Germline CDR1 KGHSH, CDR2 LQKENI. The variable domain in full, with the rest retrieved from reference TRBV18 and TRBJ2-7, is NAGVMQNPRHLVRRRGQEARLRCSPMKGHSHVYWYRQLPEEGLKFMVYLQKENIIDESGMPKERFSAEFPKEGPSILRIQQVVRGDSAAYFCASSPHAPSEQYFGPGTRLTVT.

This chain joins TRBV29-1 and TRBJ2-1, with 7 bases matching TRBD2. V lost 5 bases and J lost 15; bases outside the gene matches: 16. Germline loops: CDR1 SQVTM, CDR2 ANQGSEA. The CDR3 totals 13 residues. CDR3 residues: CSVSRLAEKPPFF. The CDR3 coding sequence is TGCAGCGTTTCCCGACTAGCAGAAAAGCCCCCGTTCTTC.

This rearrangement joins TRBV4-1 to TRBJ1-1, with D unclear. Germline loops: CDR1 MGHRA, CDR2 YSYEKL. The CDR3 sequence is 15 residues long. V lost 3 bases to trimming and J lost 2 bases, with 13 bases between them. This chain's CDR3 is CASSHRHTPNTEAFF. Written as DNA, the CDR3 is TGCGCCAGCAGCCATCGCCACACCCCAAACACTGAAGCTTTCTTT.

The gene calls are TRBV10-3 and TRBJ2-7; 7 positions match TRBD1. Looked up from germline, CDR1 is ENHRY and CDR2 is SYGVKD. V lost 3 bases to trimming and J lost 2 bases; unmatched junction nucleotides: 1. This CDR3 spans 13 amino acids. CDR3 in DNA: TGTGCCATCAGTGAACAGGGGCCCTACGAGCAGTACTTC. It encodes CAISEQGPYEQYF.

The chain employs TRBV6-1 and TRBJ1-3, with a weak D call TRBD1 (5 bases). Germline V gives CDR1 MNHNS, CDR2 SASEGT. With 6 bases removed from V and 8 bases from J, the gap between germline ends came to 17 bases. This CDR3 has 14 amino acids. CDR3 sequence reads: CASRETGTWDTIYF. As DNA, the CDR3 is TGTGCCAGCAGGGAAACCGGGACTTGGGACACCATATATTTT.

This clonotype was picked up a small number of times. The V call is TRBV10-3, the J call TRBJ2-5; D not resolved. Per the germline V gene, CDR1 is ENHRY and CDR2 is SYGVKD. This CDR3 has 13 residues. Trimming removed 6 bases from V and 5 bases from J, with 13 bases in between. CDR3 coding DNA: TGTGCCATCAGCCAAAAGGCAAGGGAGACCCAGTACTTC. This codes for CAISQKARETQYF.

V is TRBV7-2 and J is TRBJ2-2; 9 nucleotides agree with TRBD2. With 4 bases clipped from V and 7 bases from J, the junction kept 4 bases outside the gene matches. Germline CDR1 reads SGHTA; CDR2 reads FQGNSA. The CDR3 loop spans 14 amino acids. The CDR3 here is CASSSGTSNGELFF. In nucleotides, the CDR3 is TGTGCCAGCAGCTCCGGGACTAGCAACGGGGAGCTGTTTTTT.

This clonotype was observed a handful of times. The rearrangement uses TRBV12-3 or TRBV12-4 and TRBJ2-5; 15 bases align to TRBD2. J gave up 5 bases and V 5 bases, and 6 bases lay outside the gene matches. This CDR3 has 16 amino acids. Here the CDR3 reads CASSPPGLAGGETQYF. The CDR3 DNA reads TGTGCCAGCAGTCCCCCCGGACTAGCGGGAGGGGAGACCCAGTACTTC.

The chain has TRBV4-3 and TRBJ2-7; D not resolved. Trimming cost V 0 bases and J 2 bases, with 14 bases left between them. CDR1 LGHNA and CDR2 YSLEER come from the germline V gene. This CDR3 is built from 16 residues. This CDR3 reads CASSQELGLTTYEQYF. CDR3 DNA: TGCGCCAGCAGCCAAGAACTTGGCTTGACCACCTACGAGCAGTACTTC.

There are a few counts of this clonotype. The rearrangement uses TRBV15 and TRBJ2-5, with unresolved D. The CDR3 is made up of 16 amino acids. V was pared by 4 bases and J by 2 bases, with 17 bases between. Germline values: CDR1 LNHNV, CDR2 YYDKDF (reference sequence). CDR3 region: CATSTPPQSRQETQYF. The CDR3 DNA sequence: TGTGCCACCAGCACCCCACCACAAAGTAGGCAAGAGACCCAGTACTTC.

This clonotype has at least ten counts. The V and J genes are TRBV12-3 or TRBV12-4 and TRBJ2-7; D remains ambiguous. The CDR3 is 12 residues long. V was cut by 1 base and J by 3 bases, with 4 bases left in between. The CDR3 protein is CASSLGSYEQYF. The CDR3 DNA reads TGTGCCAGCAGTTTAGGTAGCTACGAGCAGTACTTC.

The genes are TRBV20-1 and TRBJ2-3; maybe TRBD1 (6 bases). V was shortened by 5 bases and J by 9 bases, with 18 bases between the two germline ends. Per the germline V gene, CDR1 is DFQATT and CDR2 is SNEGSKA (reference sequence). There are 13 residues in the CDR3. The CDR3, as DNA: TGCAGTGCTTTCGCACAGGGACCTGGGACGCAGTATTTT. As protein: CSAFAQGPGTQYF.

The chain recombines TRBV7-2 with TRBJ2-7; D ambiguous. The CDR3 is 12 amino acids. Looked up from germline, CDR1 is SGHTA and CDR2 is FQGNSA. The ends were cut back, 3 bases at V and 4 bases at J, with 7 bases in the middle. The CDR3 loop reads CASSFTQYEQYF. DNA for the CDR3: TGTGCCAGCAGCTTCACTCAATACGAGCAGTACTTC.

This clonotype was picked up a small number of times. The rearrangement joins TRBV27 to TRBJ1-4, with D unclear. Trimming stripped 0 bases from V and 8 bases from J, with 16 bases between. The CDR3 loop spans 16 amino acids. Germline V gene lookup returns CDR1 MNHEY and CDR2 SMNVEV (reference sequence). DNA for the CDR3: TGTGCCAGCAGTTTATCTACAGAACGGGTACGAGAAAAACTGTTTTTT. Its translation: CASSLSTERVREKLFF.

The chain uses TRBV6-2 or TRBV6-3 and TRBJ2-1, with D possibly TRBD2 on 6 matching bases. CDR3 size: 19 residues. The V end was cut by 4 bases, the J end by 1 base, with 23 bases between. Germline loops: CDR1 MNHEY, CDR2 SVGEGT. CDR3 nucleotides: TGTGCCAGCAGTTCCCCCGGGCCTCTCGGGAGAAGTTCCTACAATGAGCAGTTCTTC. Protein product: CASSSPGPLGRSSYNEQFF.

This chain joins TRBV5-1 and TRBJ2-3; 13 nucleotides match TRBD2. The CDR3 is made up of 16 amino acids. With 6 bases clipped from V and 2 bases from J, the junction kept 6 bases outside the gene matches. From germline, CDR1 is SGHRS and CDR2 YFSETQ. The CDR3 sequence: CASIPGLAGYTDTQYF. Here the CDR3 DNA reads TGCGCCAGCATTCCGGGACTAGCGGGGTACACAGATACGCAGTATTTT.

CDR3 loop: CAARTGQGTGELFF. DNA of the CDR3: TGTGCCGCTAGAACGGGACAGGGGACCGGGGAGCTGTTTTTT. This rearrangement joins TRBV10-3 to TRBJ2-2; TRBD1 agrees at 10 bases. Germline V gene lookup returns CDR1 ENHRY and CDR2 SYGVKD. The J segment lost 5 bases and the V segment lost 11 bases, leaving 8 bases of the junction unmatched. The CDR3 consists of 14 residues.

At least ten counts were recorded for this clonotype. One junction end does not reproduce the germline sequence, and a read error may be involved. This rearrangement joins TRBV5-1 to TRBJ2-5; D tentatively reads TRBD1 or TRBD2 (5 bases each). The germline CDR1 and CDR2 sequences are SGHRS and YFSETQ. This CDR3 spans 12 amino acids. In DNA form, the CDR3 reads TGTGCCAGCAGTTTAGAGGGGGAGACCCAGTACTTC. Translating it yields CASSLEGETQYF.

This clonotype was recorded a few times. The chain links TRBV3-1 to TRBJ2-5, with 8 bases aligning to TRBD2. Germline lookup yields CDR1 LGHDT and CDR2 YNNKEL (reference sequence). V was clipped by 4 bases and J by 5 bases; unmatched bases: 9. CDR3 length: 15 amino acids. CDR3 coding DNA: TGTGCCAGCAGCCTGGGACTAGTTGTTTTTGAGACCCAGTACTTC. This encodes CASSLGLVVFETQYF.

This clonotype turned up a few times. The rearrangement uses TRBV29-1 and TRBJ2-5; possible D gene TRBD1, 6 bases. The CDR3 contains 12 residues. The germline V and J ends were trimmed by 6 bases and 1 base, with 9 bases remaining between them. The germline V gene has CDR1 SQVTM and CDR2 ANQGSEA. In nucleotides, the CDR3 is TGCAGCGTGAGGACAGCCCAAGAGACCCAGTACTTC. Translating it yields CSVRTAQETQYF.

The sample holds a few counts of this clonotype. The V call is TRBV5-6, the J call TRBJ2-1, with 11 bases that match TRBD1. The CDR3 consists of 13 residues. Trimming at V came to 5 bases and at J to 8 bases, leaving 3 bases not matched to a gene. Germline V lookup: CDR1 SGHDT, CDR2 YYEEEE. The chain's CDR3 is CASRGTGGYEQFF. The CDR3 DNA follows: TGTGCCAGCAGGGGGACAGGGGGTTATGAGCAGTTCTTC.

The V call is TRBV12-3 or TRBV12-4, the J call TRBJ1-1, with D possibly being TRBD1 (6 bases). The CDR3 totals 14 residues. Trimming took 6 bases from V and 6 from J, leaving 17 bases between them. This CDR3 reads CASRNRDRGPEAFF. The CDR3 DNA sequence: TGTGCCAGCAGAAATCGGGACCGGGGGCCTGAAGCTTTCTTT.

This clonotype has ten or more counts. This chain connects TRBV5-1 to TRBJ1-1; 7 positions agree with TRBD1. The germline CDR1 and CDR2 sequences are SGHRS and YFSETQ. Losses at the gene ends were 4 bases for V and 4 bases for J; bases not matched to a gene: 7. The CDR3 spans 14 residues. CDR3 in amino acids: CASSEGQTGTEAFF. The CDR3 DNA reads as TGCGCCAGCAGCGAGGGACAGACGGGCACTGAAGCTTTCTTT. The complete variable domain, with remaining parts taken from reference TRBV5-1 and TRBJ1-1, reads KAGVTQTPRYLIKTRGQQVTLSCSPISGHRSVSWYQQTPGQGLQFLFEYFSETQRNKGNFPGRFSGRQFSNSRSEMNVSTLELGDSALYLCASSEGQTGTEAFFGQGTRLTVV.

The V gene is TRBV27, the J gene TRBJ2-7; TRBD2 agrees at 13 bases. J lost 6 bases, V lost 5 bases, and 16 bases had no gene match. Germline V CDR1 and CDR2: MNHEY, SMNVEV (reference sequence). The CDR3 covers 18 residues. CDR3: CASSPRTSGSRSIGEQYF. The CDR3 bases are TGTGCCAGCAGTCCCCGGACTAGCGGGAGTCGATCGATCGGCGAGCAGTACTTC.

The chain couples TRBV3-1 to TRBJ1-1; no reliable D call. Germline CDR1 and CDR2: LGHDT and YNNKEL (reference sequence). This CDR3 spans 12 amino acids. Trimming removed 2 bases at V and 7 bases at J, with 8 bases between. The CDR3, as DNA: TGTGCCAGCAGCCAATGGGCCAGTGAAGCTTTCTTT. Translation gives CASSQWASEAFF.

In its sample, this clonotype was seen a few times. V usage is TRBV15 and J usage is TRBJ2-2, with D possibly being TRBD2 (6 bases). Per the germline V gene, CDR1 is LNHNV and CDR2 is YYDKDF (reference sequence). This CDR3 contains 15 residues. V dropped 5 bases and J dropped 1 base, with 11 bases sitting between them. The chain's CDR3 is CATSERRGNTGELFF. The CDR3, as DNA: TGTGCCACCAGCGAGAGGAGGGGGAACACCGGGGAGCTGTTTTTT.

The chain joins TRBV6-4 to TRBJ2-3; 11 bases match TRBD1. With V trimmed by 4 bases and J by 3 bases, 6 bases remained unmatched. Per germline, CDR1 MRHNA and CDR2 SNTAGT. The CDR3 length is 16 residues. The chain's CDR3 is CASSARTGGITDTQYF. CDR3 bases: TGTGCCAGCAGTGCCCGGACAGGGGGCATAACAGATACGCAGTATTTT.